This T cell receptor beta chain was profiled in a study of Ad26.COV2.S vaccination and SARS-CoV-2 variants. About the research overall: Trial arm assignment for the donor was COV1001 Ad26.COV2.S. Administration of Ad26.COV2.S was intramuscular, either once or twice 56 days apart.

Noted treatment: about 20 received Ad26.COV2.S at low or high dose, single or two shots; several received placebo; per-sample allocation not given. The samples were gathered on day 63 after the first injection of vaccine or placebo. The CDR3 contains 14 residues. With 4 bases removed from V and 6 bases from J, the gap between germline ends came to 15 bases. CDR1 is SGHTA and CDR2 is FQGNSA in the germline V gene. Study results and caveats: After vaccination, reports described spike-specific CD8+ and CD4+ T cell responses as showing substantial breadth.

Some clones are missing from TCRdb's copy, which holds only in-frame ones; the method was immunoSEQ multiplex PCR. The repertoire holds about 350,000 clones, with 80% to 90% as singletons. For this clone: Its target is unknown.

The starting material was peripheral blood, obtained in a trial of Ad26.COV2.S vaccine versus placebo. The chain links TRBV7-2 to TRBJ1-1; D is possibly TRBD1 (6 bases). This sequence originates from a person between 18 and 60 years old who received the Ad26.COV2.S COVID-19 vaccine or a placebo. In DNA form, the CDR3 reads TGTGCCAGCAGCTCAAACAGGGCGAGCTCTGAAGCTTTCTTT. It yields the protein CASSSNRASSEAFF.